Each of the 14 T cell receptor beta chains below was sequenced from the same sample in a study of blood T cell repertoires in COVID-19. Assay: immunoSEQ multiplex PCR; the TCRdb copy retains only in-frame clones and omits some. Among about 54,000 clones listed, 70% to 90% were seen once. Sequencing was performed on peripheral blood. The receptors originated from a man aged 40-50 years with active COVID-19.

The rearrangement links TRBV28 to TRBJ1-1; tentatively, D is TRBD1 (5 bases). Germline values: CDR1 MDHEN, CDR2 SYDVKM. The V and J ends lost 5 bases and 8 bases respectively, with 21 bases between them. The CDR3 length is 15 residues. The CDR3 loop is CASSPRGGWSQEAFF. The CDR3 DNA sequence: TGTGCCAGCAGTCCCCGGGGGGGTTGGAGCCAAGAAGCTTTCTTT.

The chain uses TRBV27 and TRBJ2-2; 7 bases fit TRBD2. CDR1 and CDR2 from the germline V gene are MNHEY and SMNVEV (reference sequence). V lost 0 bases and J lost 4; bases outside the gene matches: 5. There are 16 residues in the CDR3. The CDR3 loop reads CASSLSGGGGTGELFF. The CDR3 nucleotides read TGTGCCAGCAGTTTATCCGGCGGGGGTGGCACCGGGGAGCTGTTTTTT.

The chain joins TRBV5-1 to TRBJ2-7; TRBD2 matches 7 bases. Unmatched junction bases numbered 7, after V lost 4 bases and J lost 0 bases. Germline V gene sequence: CDR1 SGHRS, CDR2 YFSETQ. CDR3 size: 15 residues. CDR3 sequence reads: CASSPTSESSYEQYF. The CDR3 DNA reads TGCGCCAGCAGCCCAACTAGCGAGAGCTCCTACGAGCAGTACTTC.

The CDR3 nucleotides read TGTGCCAGTAGTATAGGTCCCGGCACAGATACGCAGTATTTT. Translation gives CASSIGPGTDTQYF. The rearrangement links TRBV19 to TRBJ2-3, with D unresolved. There are 14 residues in the CDR3. V was shortened by 1 base and J by 1 base, with 6 bases between the two germline ends. The V gene's germline CDR1 is LNHDA and CDR2 SQIVND (reference sequence).

The chain recombines TRBV6-4 with TRBJ2-4, with TRBD2 matching over 7 bases. The ends lost 0 bases at V and 1 base at J; junction bases unmatched: 24. Germline loops: CDR1 MRHNA, CDR2 SNTAGT. The length of the CDR3 is 23 residues. CDR3 in amino acids: CASSDSLTGGPRASPDAKNIQYF. Here the CDR3 DNA reads TGTGCCAGCAGTGACTCGTTAACGGGAGGCCCCAGGGCCTCCCCAGACGCCAAAAACATTCAGTACTTC.

The V call is TRBV6-5, the J call TRBJ1-5; D remains unclear. The CDR3 covers 13 residues. Germline V CDR1 and CDR2: MNHEY, SVGAGI. Trimming shortened V by 8 bases and J by 0 bases, and 8 bases separated the two germline ends. The DNA of the CDR3 is TGTGCCAGCCGGCGGGCTAGCAATCAGCCCCAGCATTTT. As protein: CASRRASNQPQHF.

The chain carries TRBV2 and TRBJ2-3; 9 bases map to TRBD1. The CDR3 extends over 15 amino acids. Germline V gene data show CDR1 as SNHLY and CDR2 as FYNNEI. The trim removed 5 bases at V and 3 bases at J, leaving 6 bases unmatched. In DNA, the CDR3 is TGTGCCAGCAGTCAGGACAGGGGTTCGACAGATACGCAGTATTTT. Translation gives CASSQDRGSTDTQYF. The full variable domain, in which reference TRBV2 and TRBJ2-3 provide the parts outside the CDR3, is EPEVTQTPSHQVTQMGQEVILRCVPISNHLYFYWYRQILGQKVEFLVSFYNNEISEKSEIFDDQFSVERPDGSNFTLKIRSTKLEDSAMYFCASSQDRGSTDTQYFGPGTRLTVL.

The chain uses TRBV6-6 and TRBJ1-5, with TRBD1 matching over 9 bases. CDR1 and CDR2 from the germline V gene are MNHNY and SVGAGI (reference sequence). CDR3 length: 14 residues. V was pared by 5 bases and J by 7 bases, with 6 bases of the junction left unmatched. The CDR3 spells CASSPGTGYQPQHF. CDR3 coding DNA: TGTGCCAGCAGTCCCGGGACAGGGTACCAGCCCCAGCATTTT.

The chain couples TRBV5-4 to TRBJ2-7; D may be TRBD1 (6 bases). V gave up 1 base and J gave up 7 bases, with 18 bases separating them. Per germline, CDR1 SGHNT and CDR2 YYREEE (reference sequence). The CDR3 runs 15 residues. The CDR3, as DNA: TGTGCCAGCAGCTTGTGGCAGGGGAGAACTAGAGAGCAGTACTTC. Amino acid sequence: CASSLWQGRTREQYF.

V usage is TRBV11-2 and J usage is TRBJ1-6; TRBD1 aligns across 8 bases. Germline CDR1 reads SGHAT; CDR2 reads FQNNGV. The trim removed 5 bases at V and 0 bases at J, leaving 9 bases unmatched. The CDR3 spans 18 residues. The CDR3 sequence: CASSLAGQGSSYNSPLHF. The CDR3 DNA is TGTGCCAGCAGCCTTGCCGGACAGGGAAGCTCCTATAATTCACCCCTCCACTTT.

This clone was counted once. The sample carries other DNA sequences with the same CDR3. This chain connects TRBV13 to TRBJ1-3; 8 bases fit TRBD1. Germline V gene sequence: CDR1 PRHDT, CDR2 FYEKMQ (reference sequence). J gave up 8 bases and V 5 bases, and 11 bases lay outside the gene matches. This CDR3 spans 15 amino acids. CDR3 bases: TGTGCCAGCAGCCTGACCGGGACAGGAGCGGACACCATATATTTT. Translating it yields CASSLTGTGADTIYF. The variable domain in full, with the rest retrieved from reference TRBV13 and TRBJ1-3, is AAGVIQSPRHLIKEKRETATLKCYPIPRHDTVYWYQQGPGQDPQFLISFYEKMQSDKGSIPDRFSAQQFSDYHSELNMSSLELGDSALYFCASSLTGTGADTIYFGEGSWLTVV.

V is TRBV3-1 (or the pseudogene TRBV3-2) and J is TRBJ2-3; TRBD1 matches 9 bases. The CDR3 loop spans 16 amino acids. V dropped 4 bases and J dropped 0; count of bases not matched to a gene: 5. Germline CDR1 is LGHDT and CDR2 is YNNKEL (reference sequence). In DNA form, the CDR3 reads TGTGCCAGCAGCCCTCACAGGGGGCTGAGCACAGATACGCAGTATTTT. This sequence encodes CASSPHRGLSTDTQYF.

This chain joins TRBV4-1 and TRBJ1-2, with TRBD1 identical over 9 bases. With 4 bases clipped from V and 2 bases from J, the junction kept 5 bases outside the gene matches. Germline V gene lookup returns CDR1 MGHRA and CDR2 YSYEKL. This CDR3 has 15 amino acids. The CDR3 protein is CASSRGQGPNYGYTF. In DNA form, the CDR3 reads TGCGCCAGCAGCCGGGGACAGGGCCCCAACTATGGCTACACCTTC.

This clone was found once. The chain couples TRBV6-6 to TRBJ1-4; 7 nucleotides line up with TRBD1. The CDR3 runs 14 residues. Germline values: CDR1 MNHNY, CDR2 SVGAGI (reference sequence). With 7 bases clipped from V and 6 bases from J, the junction kept 8 bases outside the gene matches. DNA for the CDR3: TGTGCCAGCAAAGGAGGGGGCGAGGATGAAAAACTGTTTTTT. It encodes CASKGGGEDEKLFF.